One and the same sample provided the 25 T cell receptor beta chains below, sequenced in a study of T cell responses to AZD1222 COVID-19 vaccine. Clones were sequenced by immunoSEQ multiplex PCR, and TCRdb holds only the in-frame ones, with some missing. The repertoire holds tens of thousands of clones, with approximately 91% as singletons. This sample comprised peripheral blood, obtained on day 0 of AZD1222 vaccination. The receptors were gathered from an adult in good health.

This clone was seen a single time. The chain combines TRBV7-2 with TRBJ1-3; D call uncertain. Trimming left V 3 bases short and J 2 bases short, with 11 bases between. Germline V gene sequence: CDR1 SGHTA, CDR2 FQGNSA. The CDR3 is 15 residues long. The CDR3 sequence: CASSFGQAAGNTIYF. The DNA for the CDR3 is TGTGCCAGCAGCTTCGGCCAGGCAGCTGGAAACACCATATATTTT.

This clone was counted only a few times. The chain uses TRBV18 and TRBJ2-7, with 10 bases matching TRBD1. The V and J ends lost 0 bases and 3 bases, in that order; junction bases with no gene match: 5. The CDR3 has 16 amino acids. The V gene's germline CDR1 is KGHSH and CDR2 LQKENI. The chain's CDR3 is CASSPPGTGVLYEQYF. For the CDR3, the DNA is TGTGCCAGCTCACCACCGGGGACAGGGGTACTCTACGAGCAGTACTTC.

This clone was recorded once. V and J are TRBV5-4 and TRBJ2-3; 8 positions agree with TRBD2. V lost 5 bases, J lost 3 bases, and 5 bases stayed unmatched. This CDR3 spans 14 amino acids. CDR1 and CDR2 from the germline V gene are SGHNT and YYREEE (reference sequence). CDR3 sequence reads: CASSQRGITDTQYF. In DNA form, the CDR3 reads TGTGCCAGCAGTCAGCGGGGGATAACAGATACGCAGTATTTT. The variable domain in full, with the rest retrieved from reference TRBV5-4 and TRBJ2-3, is ETGVTQSPTHLIKTRGQQVTLRCSSQSGHNTVSWYQQALGQGPQFIFQYYREEENGRGNFPPRFSGLQFPNYSSELNVNALELDDSALYLCASSQRGITDTQYFGPGTRLTVL.

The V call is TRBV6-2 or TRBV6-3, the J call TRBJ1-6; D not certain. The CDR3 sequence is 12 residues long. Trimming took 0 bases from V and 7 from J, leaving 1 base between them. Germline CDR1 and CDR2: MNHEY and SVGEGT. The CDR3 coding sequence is TGTGCCAGCAGTTACTCGAATTCACCCCTCCACTTT. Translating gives CASSYSNSPLHF.

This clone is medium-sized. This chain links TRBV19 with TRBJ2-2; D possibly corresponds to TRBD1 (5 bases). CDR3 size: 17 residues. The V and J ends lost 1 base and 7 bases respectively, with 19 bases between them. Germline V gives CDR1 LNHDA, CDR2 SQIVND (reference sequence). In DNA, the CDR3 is TGTGCCAGTAGTATAGTCAGCCAGGGTGGGTATGGCGGGGAGCTGTTTTTT. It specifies CASSIVSQGGYGGELFF.

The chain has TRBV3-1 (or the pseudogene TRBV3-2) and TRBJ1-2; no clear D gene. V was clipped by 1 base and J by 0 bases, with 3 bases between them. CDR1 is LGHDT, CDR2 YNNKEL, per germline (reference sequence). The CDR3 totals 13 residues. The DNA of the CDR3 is TGTGCCAGCAGCCAAGCCACTAACTATGGCTACACCTTC. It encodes CASSQATNYGYTF.

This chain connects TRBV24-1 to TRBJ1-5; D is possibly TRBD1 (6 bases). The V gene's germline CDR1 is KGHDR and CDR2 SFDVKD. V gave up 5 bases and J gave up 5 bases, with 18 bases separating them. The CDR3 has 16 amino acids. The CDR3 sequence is CATSVLWGGLYQPQHF. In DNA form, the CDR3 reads TGTGCCACCAGTGTCCTTTGGGGGGGCCTGTATCAGCCCCAGCATTTT.

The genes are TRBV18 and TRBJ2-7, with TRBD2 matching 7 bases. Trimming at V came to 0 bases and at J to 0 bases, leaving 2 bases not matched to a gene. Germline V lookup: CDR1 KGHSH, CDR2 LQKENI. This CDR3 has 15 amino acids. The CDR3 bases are TGTGCCAGCTCACCACCGGGGGGGAGCTCCTACGAGCAGTACTTC. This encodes CASSPPGGSSYEQYF.

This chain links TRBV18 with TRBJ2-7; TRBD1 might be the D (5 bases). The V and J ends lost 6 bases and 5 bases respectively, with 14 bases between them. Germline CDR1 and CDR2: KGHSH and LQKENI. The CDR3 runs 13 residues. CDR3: CASSPKGIHEQYF. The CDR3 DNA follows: TGTGCCAGCTCGCCTAAGGGGATACACGAGCAGTACTTC.

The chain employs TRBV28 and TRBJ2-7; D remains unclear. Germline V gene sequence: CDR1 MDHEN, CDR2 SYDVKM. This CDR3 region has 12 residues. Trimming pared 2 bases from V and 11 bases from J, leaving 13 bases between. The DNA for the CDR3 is TGTGCCAGCAGTTTAACGGCCCCAAGGAAGTACTTC. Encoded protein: CASSLTAPRKYF.

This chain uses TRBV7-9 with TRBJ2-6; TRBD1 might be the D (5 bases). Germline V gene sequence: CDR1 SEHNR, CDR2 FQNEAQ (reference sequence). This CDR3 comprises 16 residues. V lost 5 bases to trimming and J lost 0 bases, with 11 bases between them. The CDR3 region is CASSGRQSSGANVLTF. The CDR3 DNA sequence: TGTGCCAGCAGCGGTCGACAGTCCTCTGGGGCCAACGTCCTGACTTTC.

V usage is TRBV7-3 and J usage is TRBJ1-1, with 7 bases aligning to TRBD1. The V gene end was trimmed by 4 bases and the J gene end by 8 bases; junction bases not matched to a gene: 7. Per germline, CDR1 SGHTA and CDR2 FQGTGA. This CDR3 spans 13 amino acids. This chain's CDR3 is CASSSQGGQEAFF. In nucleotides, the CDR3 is TGTGCCAGCAGCTCCCAAGGGGGACAGGAAGCTTTCTTT.

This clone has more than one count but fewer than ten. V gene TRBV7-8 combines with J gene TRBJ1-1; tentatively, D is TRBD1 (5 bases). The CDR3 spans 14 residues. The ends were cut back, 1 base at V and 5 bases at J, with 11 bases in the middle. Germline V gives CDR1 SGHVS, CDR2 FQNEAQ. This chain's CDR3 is CASSLVPGGTEAFF. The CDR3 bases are TGTGCCAGCAGCTTAGTACCGGGGGGAACTGAAGCTTTCTTT.

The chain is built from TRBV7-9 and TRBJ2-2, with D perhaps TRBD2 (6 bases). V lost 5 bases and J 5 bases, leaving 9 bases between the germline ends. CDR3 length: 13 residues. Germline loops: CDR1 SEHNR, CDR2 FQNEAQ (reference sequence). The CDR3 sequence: CASSVGRTGELFF. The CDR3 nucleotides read TGTGCCAGCAGCGTTGGGAGGACCGGGGAGCTGTTTTTT.

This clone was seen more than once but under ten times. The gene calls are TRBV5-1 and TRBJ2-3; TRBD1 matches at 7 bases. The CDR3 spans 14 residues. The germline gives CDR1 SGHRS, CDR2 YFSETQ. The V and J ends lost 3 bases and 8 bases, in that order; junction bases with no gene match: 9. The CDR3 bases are TGCGCCAGCAGCTCAGGGACAGAGCAGGGTACGCAGTATTTT. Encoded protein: CASSSGTEQGTQYF.

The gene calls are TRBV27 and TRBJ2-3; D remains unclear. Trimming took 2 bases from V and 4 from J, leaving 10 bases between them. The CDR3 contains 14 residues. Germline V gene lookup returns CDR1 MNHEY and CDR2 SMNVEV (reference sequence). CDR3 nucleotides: TGTGCCAGCAGTTTAAGTTTTAGGGCAGATACGCAGTATTTT. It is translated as CASSLSFRADTQYF.

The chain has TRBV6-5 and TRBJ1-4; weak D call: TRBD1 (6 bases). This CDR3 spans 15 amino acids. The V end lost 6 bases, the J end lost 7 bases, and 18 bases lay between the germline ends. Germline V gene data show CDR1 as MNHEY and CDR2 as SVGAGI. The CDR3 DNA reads TGTGCCAGCAGACAAGCCAGGGGTCGTGGTGAAAAACTGTTTTTT. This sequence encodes CASRQARGRGEKLFF.

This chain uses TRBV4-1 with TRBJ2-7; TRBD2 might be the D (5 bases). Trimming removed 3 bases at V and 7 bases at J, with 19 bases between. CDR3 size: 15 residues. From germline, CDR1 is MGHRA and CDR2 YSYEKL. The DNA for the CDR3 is TGCGCCAGCAGCCAGGAGGTTATTCGCTCCTTGGAGCAGTACTTC. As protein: CASSQEVIRSLEQYF.

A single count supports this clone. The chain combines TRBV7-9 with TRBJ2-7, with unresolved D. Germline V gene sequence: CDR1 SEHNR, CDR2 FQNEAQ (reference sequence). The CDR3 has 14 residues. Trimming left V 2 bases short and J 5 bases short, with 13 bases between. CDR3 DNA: TGTGCCAGCAGCTTATCGTGGGGTAACAACGAGCAGTACTTC. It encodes CASSLSWGNNEQYF.

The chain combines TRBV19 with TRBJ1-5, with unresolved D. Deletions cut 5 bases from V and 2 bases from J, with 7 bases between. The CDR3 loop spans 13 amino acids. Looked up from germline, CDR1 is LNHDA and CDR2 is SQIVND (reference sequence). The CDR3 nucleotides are TGTGCCAGTAGTGGTAAGGGCAATCAGCCCCAGCATTTT. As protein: CASSGKGNQPQHF.

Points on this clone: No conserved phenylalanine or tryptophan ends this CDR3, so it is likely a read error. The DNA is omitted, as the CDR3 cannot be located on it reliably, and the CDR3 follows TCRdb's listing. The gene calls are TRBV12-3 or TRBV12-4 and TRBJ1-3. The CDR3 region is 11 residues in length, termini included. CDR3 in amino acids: CASSFGAERSM.

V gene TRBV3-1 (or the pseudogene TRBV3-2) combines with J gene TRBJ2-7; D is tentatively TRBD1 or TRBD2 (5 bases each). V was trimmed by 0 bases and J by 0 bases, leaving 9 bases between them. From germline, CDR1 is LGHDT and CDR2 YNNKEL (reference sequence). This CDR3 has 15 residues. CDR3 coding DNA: TGTGCCAGCAGCCAAGACGCAGGGAGCTCCTACGAGCAGTACTTC. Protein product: CASSQDAGSSYEQYF.

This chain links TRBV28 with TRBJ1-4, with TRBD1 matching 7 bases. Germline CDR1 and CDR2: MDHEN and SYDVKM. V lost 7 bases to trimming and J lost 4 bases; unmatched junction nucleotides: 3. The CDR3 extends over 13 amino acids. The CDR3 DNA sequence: TGTGCCAGCAACCCAGGGGGTAATGAAAAACTGTTTTTT. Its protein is CASNPGGNEKLFF.

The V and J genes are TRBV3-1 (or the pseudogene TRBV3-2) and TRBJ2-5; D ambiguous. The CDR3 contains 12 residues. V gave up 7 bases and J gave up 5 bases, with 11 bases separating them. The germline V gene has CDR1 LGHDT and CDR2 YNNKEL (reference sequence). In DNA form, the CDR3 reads TGTGCCAGCAACGAGCGTGGGGAGACCCAGTACTTC. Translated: CASNERGETQYF.

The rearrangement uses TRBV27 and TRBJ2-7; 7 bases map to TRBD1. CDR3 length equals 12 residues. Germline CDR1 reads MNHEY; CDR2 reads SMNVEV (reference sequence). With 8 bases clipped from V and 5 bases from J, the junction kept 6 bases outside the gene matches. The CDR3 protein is CASGQGENEQYF. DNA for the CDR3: TGTGCCAGCGGGCAGGGGGAGAACGAGCAGTACTTC.